Listed here are 5 T cell receptor beta chains from one sample, sequenced in a study of siplizumab effects on memory and regulatory T cells. Sequencing used immunoSEQ multiplex PCR; TCRdb keeps in-frame clones, though not all of them. The table has more than 90,000 clones, over 90% seen once. Material for sequencing was non-Treg CD4+ T cells sorted from blood. Receptors originate from a human donor in good health.

This clone came up once. This chain joins TRBV4-1 and TRBJ2-3; D is ambiguous. Germline CDR1 MGHRA, CDR2 YSYEKL. The length of the CDR3 is 14 residues. V dropped 1 base and J dropped 4 bases, with 9 bases sitting between them. The CDR3 protein is CASSQGGPPDTQYF. CDR3 bases: TGCGCCAGCAGCCAAGGAGGCCCCCCAGATACGCAGTATTTT.

The gene calls are TRBV2 and TRBJ1-1; no clear D. The V and J ends lost 5 bases and 4 bases respectively, with 8 bases between them. The germline gives CDR1 SNHLY, CDR2 FYNNEI. The CDR3 has 12 residues. CDR3 residues: CASSPTGTEAFF. The CDR3, as DNA: TGTGCCAGCAGTCCGACGGGCACTGAAGCTTTCTTT. Full variable domain (rest looked up from reference TRBV2 and TRBJ1-1): EPEVTQTPSHQVTQMGQEVILRCVPISNHLYFYWYRQILGQKVEFLVSFYNNEISEKSEIFDDQFSVERPDGSNFTLKIRSTKLEDSAMYFCASSPTGTEAFFGQGTRLTVV.

The J gene is TRBJ2-1, the V gene TRBV9; 9 nucleotides line up with TRBD2. CDR1 and CDR2 (germline): SGDLS, YYNGEE. This CDR3 has 15 amino acids. The V segment lost 0 bases and the J segment 7 bases; nucleotides outside the gene matches: 5. The CDR3 nucleotides are TGTGCCAGCAGCGTAGCTAGCGGGAATTATAATGAGCAGTTCTTC. Its translation: CASSVASGNYNEQFF.

The chain recombines TRBV11-2 with TRBJ2-7; perhaps TRBD2 as D (6 bases). The CDR3 is made up of 16 amino acids. Germline CDR1 reads SGHAT; CDR2 reads FQNNGV. Trimming took 5 bases from V and 3 from J, leaving 20 bases between them. CDR3 loop: CASSPIRRAGYYEQYF. Here the CDR3 DNA reads TGTGCCAGCAGCCCCATTCGCCGGGCGGGATACTACGAGCAGTACTTC.

This chain links TRBV7-9 with TRBJ2-1, with D perhaps TRBD2 (6 bases). Germline CDR1 SEHNR, CDR2 FQNEAQ (reference sequence). This CDR3 is built from 15 residues. The V end lost 4 bases, the J end lost 4 bases, and 14 bases lay between the germline ends. CDR3 coding DNA: TGTGCCAGCAGCTGGGGACTCGGATTATACAATGAGCAGTTCTTC. It encodes CASSWGLGLYNEQFF.